This entry features one T cell receptor beta chain sequence. Its antigen is undetermined. Specified time point: sample taken at primary tumor resection. This record belongs to a study of spatial heterogeneity in lung cancer. TCRdb recomputed calls from the 5' RACE reads with MiXCR, one row per CDR3 protein. The sample has some 14,000 distinct CDR3 sequences, about 5.4% seen once. Study results and caveats: Expanded intratumoral alpha and beta TCR counts tracked tumor mutation counts.

Trimming shortened V by 3 bases and J by 10 bases, and 9 bases separated the two germline ends. CDR1 is SGHDN, CDR2 FVKESK, per germline. The CDR3 consists of 11 residues. The TCR originated in a female donor with early-stage non-small cell lung cancer. The sequenced sample was lung tumor tissue, obtained at surgery. The genes are TRBV14 and TRBJ1-1; the D is unclear. This CDR3 reads CASSHETIAFF. CDR3 bases: TGTGCCAGCAGCCATGAGACGATAGCTTTCTTT. The full variable domain, rest sourced from reference TRBV14 and TRBJ1-1, is EAGVTQFPSHSVIEKGQTVTLRCDPISGHDNLYWYRRVMGKEIKFLLHFVKESKQDESGMPNNRFLAERTGGTYSTLKVQPAELEDSGVYFCASSHETIAFFGQGTRLTVV.